These 6 T cell receptor beta chains were all obtained from the same sample, sequenced in a study of tumor-infiltrating lymphocytes in primary liver carcinoma. With about 470 ng total RNA as template and a constant-region primer, TCR beta cDNA was made. Three nested multiplex PCR rounds, a slightly modified ARM-PCR method, built the TCR beta libraries. The first two PCR rounds used TRBV1-TRBV30 forward primers with a C-beta reverse primer, roughly 10 cycles each. TCRdb re-analysed the multiplex PCR reads in MiXCR, keeping a single row per CDR3 protein. The sample holds 330,000 or so distinct CDR3 sequences; around three fifths are singletons and the top ten take under 8.5%. The researchers obtained blood RNA from unsorted whole blood and also extracted germline DNA. The material sequenced was peripheral blood. All receptors come from a man between 35 and 55 years old with primary liver carcinoma and hepatitis B virus infection.

Ten or more counts support this clonotype. The rearrangement uses TRBV6-6 and TRBJ1-5, with TRBD1 matching over 9 bases. J lost 6 bases, V lost 3 bases, and 9 bases had no gene match. Germline V lookup: CDR1 MNHNY, CDR2 SVGAGI (reference sequence). There are 16 residues in the CDR3. The CDR3 reads CASSYKLGQGGQPQHF. CDR3 nucleotide sequence: TGTGCCAGCAGTTATAAGTTGGGACAGGGCGGTCAGCCCCAGCATTTT.

This clonotype was seen only a few times. The V gene is TRBV12-3 or TRBV12-4, the J gene TRBJ2-1; D gene uncertain. V was pared by 5 bases and J by 2 bases, with 7 bases between. This CDR3 contains 13 residues. CDR3: CASSPSPYNEQFF. CDR3 DNA sequence: TGTGCCAGCAGTCCGAGTCCCTACAATGAGCAGTTCTTC.

Concerning this clonotype: Sequence at one end of the junction differs from germline and may be a read error. This chain connects TRBV6-5 to TRBJ2-1, with 14 bases matching TRBD2. The germline V gene encodes CDR1 MNHEY and CDR2 SVGAGI. The CDR3 covers 19 residues. CDR3 in amino acids: CASSYSPTSGRANYNGQFF. The CDR3 nucleotides are TGTGCCAGCAGTTACTCTCCGACTAGCGGGAGGGCCAACTACAATGGGCAGTTCTTC.

The chain recombines TRBV28 with TRBJ2-2, with unresolved D. Germline V lookup: CDR1 MDHEN, CDR2 SYDVKM. Trimming removed 4 bases at V and 2 bases at J, with 5 bases between. The CDR3 covers 13 residues. The CDR3 region has the DNA TGTGCCAGCAGTTCACAAAACACCGGGGAGCTGTTTTTT. This codes for CASSSQNTGELFF.

Remarks on this clonotype: This may be a read error: a much more frequent sequence differs by one nucleotide. The rearrangement links TRBV4-2 to TRBJ1-1; 7 positions match TRBD1. The CDR3 contains 14 residues. Per germline, CDR1 LGHNA and CDR2 YNFKEQ. CDR3 in amino acids: CAGSQELRDSEAFF. CDR3 DNA sequence: TGTGCCGGCAGCCAAGAACTCAGGGACAGTGAAGCTTTCTTT.

A note on this clonotype: A much larger clone differs from this one at a single base, so this may be a read error. The chain employs TRBV4-2 and TRBJ2-3; tentatively, D is TRBD1 (6 bases). The CDR3 is made up of 17 amino acids. Germline V gene sequence: CDR1 LGHNA, CDR2 YNFKEQ. The CDR3: CASSQGDGRGMTDMQYF. The CDR3 region has the DNA TGTGCCAGCAGCCAAGGGGATGGTAGGGGGATGACAGATATGCAGTATTTT.